Listed here are 27 T cell receptor beta chains from one sample, sequenced in a study of tumor-infiltrating lymphocytes in oesophageal squamous cell carcinoma (dated by TCRdb to about 2016). The listed sequencing device is Illumina HiSeq 2000. In-frame beta chains were kept once TCRdb had trimmed the public reads at Q25 with fastp and called clones with MiXCR. Identical CDR3 protein sequences are pooled into one entry, listed with their most common genes and DNA. This sample lists 11,000 or so distinct CDR3 sequences; 50% to 65% were detected once. The top ten constitute less than 75% of the sample. Sequences were obtained from blood. Receptors originate from a female donor with esophageal squamous cell carcinoma.

This clonotype was seen ten or more times. The chain links TRBV11-1 to TRBJ2-7; a weak D match, TRBD1 (6 bases). The CDR3 contains 16 residues. The germline V and J ends were trimmed by 5 bases and 7 bases, with 24 bases remaining between them. CDR1 and CDR2 from the germline V gene are SGHAT and FQDESV (reference sequence). CDR3 bases: TGTGCCAGCAGCCGTACCGGGACAAATAACTACAATGAGCAGTACTTC. This codes for CASSRTGTNNYNEQYF. Looking up the rest from reference TRBV11-1 and TRBJ2-7 gives the full variable domain: EAEVAQSPRYKITEKSQAVAFWCDPISGHATLYWYRQILGQGPELLVQFQDESVVDDSQLPKDRFSAERLKGVDSTLKIQPAELGDSAMYLCASSRTGTNNYNEQYFGPGTRLTVT.

The chain links TRBV7-2 to TRBJ2-3; D is possibly TRBD1 (6 bases). The J call may be faulty, since TRBJ2-7 better matches the DNA end. CDR1 is SGHTA, CDR2 FQGNSA, per germline. The CDR3 contains 13 residues. CDR3 DNA sequence: TGTGCCAGCAGCTCTAGGGGGATAAATGAGCAGTACTTC. Translated: CASSSRGINEQYF.

The chain uses TRBV11-3 and TRBJ2-3; D is undetermined. The germline V gene encodes CDR1 SGHNT and CDR2 YENEEA. The CDR3 loop spans 15 amino acids. V dropped 1 base and J dropped 0 bases, with 8 bases sitting between them. This CDR3 reads CASSLGGVSTDTQYF. The CDR3 bases are TGTGCCAGCAGCTTAGGCGGCGTTAGCACAGATACGCAGTATTTT.

The J gene is TRBJ2-3, the V gene TRBV6-6; 7 bases line up with TRBD1. Matching the DNA end better, TRBJ2-5 makes the J call doubtful. The CDR3 runs 14 residues. Germline values: CDR1 MNHNY, CDR2 SVGAGI (reference sequence). CDR3 sequence (DNA): TGTGCCAGCAGTTTTCGACAGGGACAAGAGACCCAGTACTTC. Protein sequence: CASSFRQGQETQYF.

The rearrangement uses TRBV7-4 and TRBJ1-1, with D possibly being TRBD1 (6 bases). V was clipped by 10 bases and J by 1 base, with 13 bases between them. There are 13 residues in the CDR3. Germline CDR1 SGHVT, CDR2 SQSDAQ. CDR3 sequence (DNA): TGTGCCACACACAAGGGGGAGAACACTGAAGCTTTCTTT. Amino acid sequence: CATHKGENTEAFF. The full variable domain, its missing parts supplied by reference TRBV7-4 and TRBJ1-1, is GAGVSQSPRYKVAKRGRDVALRCDSISGHVTLYWYRQTLGQGSEVLTYSQSDAQRDKSGRPSGRFSAERPERSVSTLKIQRTEQGDSAVYLCATHKGENTEAFFGQGTRLTVV.

The gene calls are TRBV7-3 and TRBJ2-1; 9 bases are shared with TRBD1. Matching the DNA end better, TRBJ2-5 makes the J call doubtful. CDR1 and CDR2 from the germline V gene are SGHTA and FQGTGA. The CDR3 runs 15 residues. The CDR3 reads CASSLTGQGYETQYF. Here the CDR3 DNA reads TGTGCCAGCAGCTTAACCGGACAGGGGTATGAGACCCAGTACTTC.

The chain carries TRBV6-6 and TRBJ2-5; possibly TRBD2 for D (6 bases). Gene TRBJ2-7 matches the end of the DNA better, so the J call may be wrong. The CDR3 contains 15 residues. Germline V gives CDR1 MNHNY, CDR2 SVGAGI (reference sequence). CDR3 residues: CASSYDDGSGYEQYF. The CDR3 coding sequence is TGTGCCAGCAGTTACGATGACGGGAGCGGCTACGAGCAGTACTTC.

The chain uses TRBV12-3 or TRBV12-4 and TRBJ2-7, with 10 positions matching TRBD2. The CDR3 loop spans 15 amino acids. The junction had 8 bases not matched to a gene; V was cut back by 2 bases and J by 7 bases. Written as DNA, the CDR3 is TGTGCCAGCAGTTTACAAGCGGGAGGGCCGTATGAGCAGTACTTC. Its protein product is CASSLQAGGPYEQYF.

The chain links TRBV7-2 to TRBJ2-1; 10 bases are a match to TRBD2. The CDR3 contains 15 residues. V lost 5 bases to trimming and J lost 3 bases; unmatched junction nucleotides: 4. Germline CDR1 SGHTA, CDR2 FQGNSA. CDR3 nucleotides: TGTGCCAGCAGCGATACTAGCGGGAACTACAATGAGCAGTTCTTC. It translates to CASSDTSGNYNEQFF.

The rearrangement joins TRBV7-2 to TRBJ2-7; D unresolved. Matching the DNA end better, TRBJ2-5 makes the J call doubtful. The CDR3 extends over 14 amino acids. CDR1 is SGHTA, CDR2 FQGNSA, per germline. The CDR3 DNA is TGTGCCAGCAGCTTAGGCCCGGTTGGGGAGACCCAGTACTTC. It specifies CASSLGPVGETQYF.

This chain joins TRBV7-3 and TRBJ2-7, with TRBD1 matching 9 bases. The CDR3 contains 13 residues. Germline V gene data show CDR1 as SGHTA and CDR2 as FQGTGA. The trim removed 8 bases at V and 5 bases at J, leaving 7 bases unmatched. In nucleotides, the CDR3 is TGTGCCAGCTGCTGGGACAGGGTGGACGAGCAGTACTTC. This codes for CASCWDRVDEQYF.

The chain uses TRBV7-2 and TRBJ2-7, with D possibly being TRBD2 (5 bases). Germline CDR1 SGHTA, CDR2 FQGNSA. V lost 6 bases to trimming and J lost 5 bases, with 20 bases between them. This CDR3 contains 15 residues. Here the CDR3 DNA reads TGTGCCAGCAGTATCGCGTACGGGAAGTTTAACGAGCAGTACTTC. This codes for CASSIAYGKFNEQYF. Based on the CDR3 plus reference TRBV7-2 and TRBJ2-7, the full variable domain is GAGVSQSPSNKVTEKGKDVELRCDPISGHTALYWYRQSLGQGLEFLIYFQGNSAPDKSGLPSDRFSAERTGGSVSTLTIQRTQQEDSAVYLCASSIAYGKFNEQYFGPGTRLTVT.

The genes are TRBV6-5 and TRBJ2-2; 12 bases are a match to TRBD2. Germline CDR1 and CDR2: MNHEY and SVGAGI. The CDR3 contains 16 residues. V gave up 4 bases and J gave up 3 bases; unmatched junction bases: 3. CDR3 residues: CASSFGLAGHTGELFF. The CDR3 DNA reads as TGTGCCAGCAGTTTCGGACTAGCGGGACACACCGGGGAGCTGTTTTTT.

The chain uses TRBV7-6 and TRBJ2-1; a possible D gene is TRBD1 (5 bases). The end of the DNA is better explained by TRBJ2-7, so the J call may be wrong. The CDR3 spans 12 residues. Germline values: CDR1 SGHVS, CDR2 FNYEAQ. The CDR3 DNA is TGTGCCAGCAGTCTTAGGGGTGCCGAGCAGTACTTC. Its translation is CASSLRGAEQYF.

This clonotype was seen at least ten times. The gene calls are TRBV12-3 or TRBV12-4 and TRBJ1-2, with D possibly being TRBD1 (5 bases). Trimming took off 3 bases at V and 3 bases at J, with 14 bases between the two ends. CDR3 length equals 15 residues. This CDR3 is CASSLKGRGDYGYTF. In DNA form, the CDR3 reads TGTGCCAGCAGTTTGAAGGGACGGGGCGACTATGGCTACACCTTC.

This chain uses TRBV12-3 or TRBV12-4 with TRBJ2-5; D unresolved. With 2 bases removed from V and 1 base from J, the gap between germline ends came to 8 bases. The CDR3 has 14 residues. The CDR3, as DNA: TGTGCCAGCAGTTTAAGGCACCTCCAAGAGACCCAGTACTTC. Its protein is CASSLRHLQETQYF.

This clonotype was counted a few times. The chain couples TRBV2 to TRBJ1-6; 9 bases match TRBD1. The J segment lost 5 bases and the V segment lost 7 bases, leaving 9 bases of the junction unmatched. The CDR3 runs 16 residues. In germline, CDR1 is SNHLY, CDR2 FYNNEI. CDR3 amino acids: CASNIPGQGDNSPLHF. The CDR3 nucleotides read TGTGCCAGCAACATTCCGGGACAGGGAGATAATTCACCCCTCCACTTT.

The chain employs TRBV12-3 or TRBV12-4 and TRBJ2-2; 9 bases agree with TRBD2. V was clipped by 3 bases and J by 7 bases; unmatched bases: 6. The CDR3 runs 15 residues. CDR3 sequence: CASSFQRGAGGELFF. CDR3 sequence (DNA): TGTGCCAGCAGTTTCCAGCGGGGGGCGGGCGGGGAGCTGTTTTTT.

The chain joins TRBV7-3 to TRBJ2-7; 9 nucleotides agree with TRBD1. Germline V CDR1 and CDR2: SGHTA, FQGTGA. CDR3 length: 14 residues. The ends lost 5 bases at V and 7 bases at J; junction bases unmatched: 9. CDR3 sequence: CASSPGTGSGEQYF. The CDR3, as DNA: TGTGCCAGCAGCCCCGGGACAGGGTCTGGAGAGCAGTACTTC.

The rearrangement uses TRBV7-4 and TRBJ2-1, with D tentatively TRBD1 (6 bases). Looked up from germline, CDR1 is SGHVT and CDR2 is SQSDAQ. This CDR3 has 17 amino acids. V lost 4 bases and J 5 bases, leaving 21 bases between the germline ends. This CDR3 reads CASSSPPGDGDNNEQFF. Written as DNA, the CDR3 is TGTGCCAGCAGCTCACCTCCAGGGGATGGGGATAACAATGAGCAGTTCTTC.

The J gene is TRBJ2-5, the V gene TRBV6-5; tentative D call: TRBD2 (7 bases). The better agreement between TRBJ2-1 and the DNA end casts doubt on the J call. The CDR3 spans 17 residues. In germline, CDR1 is MNHEY, CDR2 SVGAGI. The CDR3 region is CASSYSAGAGGVREQFF. The DNA for the CDR3 is TGTGCCAGCAGTTACTCCGCGGGGGCCGGGGGAGTTCGGGAGCAGTTCTTC.

This clonotype was seen repeatedly, ten times or more. The chain recombines TRBV19 with TRBJ2-7; 10 bases align to TRBD2. The germline V gene encodes CDR1 LNHDA and CDR2 SQIVND (reference sequence). V lost 3 bases, J lost 2 bases, and 13 bases stayed unmatched. The CDR3 runs 18 residues. This CDR3 reads CASSIRTSGDLIAYEQYF. The CDR3 nucleotides are TGTGCCAGTAGTATCCGGACTAGCGGAGATTTGATAGCCTACGAGCAGTACTTC. Complete variable domain (other parts from reference TRBV19 and TRBJ2-7): DGGITQSPKYLFRKEGQNVTLSCEQNLNHDAMYWYRQDPGQGLRLIYYSQIVNDFQKGDIAEGYSVSREKKESFPLTVTSAQKNPTAFYLCASSIRTSGDLIAYEQYFGPGTRLTVT.

This chain connects TRBV28 to TRBJ1-6, with 10 bases that match TRBD1. J gave up 9 bases and V 7 bases, and 15 bases lay outside the gene matches. Germline assignment: CDR1 MDHEN and CDR2 SYDVKM. The CDR3 totals 17 residues. The CDR3 is CASKGSPDRGLSSPLHF. CDR3 in DNA: TGTGCCAGCAAGGGCTCCCCAGACAGGGGGCTTAGTTCACCCCTCCACTTT.

The chain links TRBV6-5 to TRBJ2-1, with D tentatively TRBD1 (7 bases). Germline loops: CDR1 MNHEY, CDR2 SVGAGI. This CDR3 is 16 amino acids long. V lost 0 bases, J lost 7 bases, and 16 bases lay in between. The CDR3 bases are TGTGCCAGCAGTTACTCCTTCGCCCCAGGGGGGAATGAGCAGTTCTTC. This gives the protein CASSYSFAPGGNEQFF.

V gene TRBV7-2 combines with J gene TRBJ2-5, with D unresolved. The CDR3 runs 13 residues. Germline CDR1 reads SGHTA; CDR2 reads FQGNSA. The ends were cut back, 5 bases at V and 5 bases at J, with 12 bases in the middle. Written as DNA, the CDR3 is TGTGCCAGCAGCAAACAAGCCCAGGAGACCCAGTACTTC. Its translation: CASSKQAQETQYF.

The sample holds a few counts of this clonotype. V usage is TRBV7-6 and J usage is TRBJ1-2; 9 bases agree with TRBD1. The CDR3 has 14 residues. Germline V gives CDR1 SGHVS, CDR2 FNYEAQ. V gave up 3 bases and J gave up 4 bases; unmatched junction bases: 3. CDR3 DNA sequence: TGTGCCAGCAGCTTGGGACAGGGTGGCTATGGCTACACCTTC. Translating it yields CASSLGQGGYGYTF.

This clonotype was seen a single time. This chain uses TRBV7-2 with TRBJ2-3; D gene unclear. The closer fit of TRBJ2-7 to the DNA end suggests the J call may be wrong. This CDR3 is built from 13 residues. Germline lookup yields CDR1 SGHTA and CDR2 FQGNSA. CDR3 bases: TGTGCCAGCAGCTCCCGGCGGATCTACGAGCAGTACTTC. Translation: CASSSRRIYEQYF.